The T cell receptor beta chain under discussion was sequenced for a study of blood T cell repertoires in COVID-19. Study-level background: Researchers got acute and convalescent COVID-19 samples from the United States, Italy and Spain.

Across about two dozen US areas, participants ranged in age from about 18 to 100 years. Exposed enrollees encountered a COVID-19 case at some point within 2 weeks before study entry. In the authors' methods: Amplified reference gene primers provided the basis for estimating nucleated cell counts. Generated by immunoSEQ multiplex PCR, the TCRdb table keeps only in-frame clones and is missing some. The V and J calls and clone size come from that table; D and trimming were worked out from the DNA. Found here are about 260,000 clones, about 91% of them singletons; the top ten hold approximately 2.7%. This clone was seen a handful of times. Other DNA sequences in this specimen translate into the identical CDR3. The CDR3 loop spans 14 amino acids. Germline V gene lookup returns CDR1 LNHDA and CDR2 SQIVND (reference sequence). The ends lost 4 bases at V and 0 bases at J; junction bases unmatched: 2.

The specimen sequenced was PBMCs or T cells enriched from blood (not recorded which). The rearrangement links TRBV19 to TRBJ2-7, with TRBD2 identical over 8 bases. This TCR was sampled from a man between 35 and 55 years old who had been exposed to COVID-19. CDR3 in DNA: TGTGCCAGTAGTAGGCGGGGGGACTCCTACGAGCAGTACTTC. It translates to CASSRRGDSYEQYF.